This is a list of T cell receptor beta chains from one sample in a study of TIL therapy for anti-PD-1-resistant metastatic lung cancer. The data were produced by immunoSEQ multiplex PCR, yet TCRdb's version contains in-frame clones alone and is incomplete. Among about 21,000 clones listed, around 70% were seen once. The specimen was blood, collected at baseline. The origin of the receptors is a person between 30 and 79 years old with non-small cell lung cancer. Each CDR3 is given with its conserved first and last residue. D genes are given only for firm matches. Size values are once, few and many counts, or a class for expanded clones, and some rows have none.

NA,TRBV6-2/TRBV6-3,TRBJ2-1,NA,TGTGCCAGCAGCCCAAAGAGGAATGAGCAGTTCTTC,CASSPKRNEQFF
NA,TRBV19,TRBJ1-4,NA,TGTGCCAGTACGGGGGGTGCAACTAATGAAAAACTGTTTTTT,CASTGGATNEKLFF
NA,TRBV7-8,TRBJ2-3,NA,TGTGCCAGCAGCTTACGGGACCACACAGATACGCAGTATTTT,CASSLRDHTDTQYF
NA,TRBV19,TRBJ1-1,NA,TGTGCCAGTAGTATTCTGGGGGGCTCCATGAACACTGAAGCTTTCTTT,CASSILGGSMNTEAFF
NA,TRBV2,TRBJ2-3,NA,TGTGCCAGCAGTGCTGACAGGGAGGTTACAGATACGCAGTATTTT,CASSADREVTDTQYF
NA,TRBV6-9,TRBJ1-6,NA,TGTGCCAGCAGTTATAACCGTCTATATAATTCACCCCTCCACTTT,CASSYNRLYNSPLHF
NA,TRBV5-1,TRBJ2-1,NA,TGCGCCAGCAGCTTGCCGGACTCTCAAAAGTTCTTC,CASSLPDSQKFF
TRBD1,TRBV5-1,TRBJ2-2,NA,TGCGCCAGCAGCTTCACAGGGGGCGCGTATACCGGGGAGCTGTTTTTT,CASSFTGGAYTGELFF
TRBD1,TRBV6-1,TRBJ2-5,NA,TGTGCCAGCAGTGAATGGGGACAGGCCCAGGGACAAGAGACCCAGTACTTC,CASSEWGQAQGQETQYF
NA,TRBV24-1,TRBJ2-3,NA,TGTGCCACCAGTGATTTCTCAGGAGATACGCAGTATTTT,CATSDFSGDTQYF
NA,TRBV12-3/TRBV12-4,TRBJ2-1,NA,TGTGCCAGCAGGAGGGGGGCCGACAATGAGCAGTTCTTC,CASRRGADNEQFF
TRBD2,TRBV5-4,TRBJ2-3,few,TGTGCCAGCAGTTGGGGACTAGCGGGAACCACAGATACGCAGTATTTT,CASSWGLAGTTDTQYF
NA,TRBV5-1,TRBJ1-2,NA,TGCGCCAGCAGCTTGACGGGGATCCGAGATGGCTACACCTTC,CASSLTGIRDGYTF
NA,TRBV12-3/TRBV12-4,TRBJ1-4,once,TGTGCCAGCAGTTTAGGGGTCTGGGAAAAACTGTTTTTT,CASSLGVWEKLFF
NA,TRBV11-1,TRBJ2-2,NA,TGTGCCAGCAGCTTAGTTCGAGGCACCGGGGAGCTGTTTTTT,CASSLVRGTGELFF
NA,TRBV6-6,TRBJ1-6,few,TGTGCCAGCAGTCCAGGGACCGTTTACTCACCCCTCCACTTT,CASSPGTVYSPLHF
NA,TRBV6-5,TRBJ1-1,few,TGTGCCAGTGGGCATGGGGACACTGAAGCTTTCTTT,CASGHGDTEAFF
NA,TRBV6-5,TRBJ2-2,few,TGTGCCAGCAGCCTACAGGGCGGCGGGGAGCTGTTTTTT,CASSLQGGGELFF
NA,TRBV4-1,TRBJ2-2,NA,TGCGCCAGCAGCCAGATCGGGGAGCTGTTTTTT,CASSQIGELFF
NA,TRBV7-9,TRBJ2-1,NA,TGTGCCAGCAGCTCATCCGGGACTCGCGGCAATGAGCAGTTCTTC,CASSSSGTRGNEQFF
TRBD1,TRBV6-6,TRBJ2-7,NA,TGTGCCAGCAGCCCGGGGACAGGGAGGTCCGAGCAGTACTTC,CASSPGTGRSEQYF
TRBD2,TRBV11-3,TRBJ2-2,NA,TGTGCCAGCAGCTTAGCGGGGGGGAACACCGGGGAGCTGTTTTTT,CASSLAGGNTGELFF
TRBD1,TRBV2,TRBJ1-6,few,TGTGCCAGCGGGACAGAAAATAATTCACCCCTCCACTTT,CASGTENNSPLHF
NA,TRBV2,TRBJ2-5,NA,TGTGCCAGCAGTCCCAGGGGTCCAGAGACCCAGTACTTC,CASSPRGPETQYF
TRBD1,TRBV24-1,TRBJ2-2,NA,TGTGCCACCAGTGAGTCTTCCCCAGGGGGTACCGGGGAGCTGTTTTTT,CATSESSPGGTGELFF
NA,TRBV5-6,TRBJ1-4,NA,TGTGCCAGCAGCCTCTACAACAGAAATGAAAAACTGTTTTTT,CASSLYNRNEKLFF
NA,TRBV18,TRBJ2-7,NA,TGTGCCAGCTCACCACCGCCTAGCGTCTCACCCCAGCAGTACTTC,CASSPPPSVSPQQYF
NA,TRBV7-9,TRBJ1-6,NA,TGTGCCAGCAGCTTGGATCTCAGCGGGCTGAATTCACCCCTCCACTTT,CASSLDLSGLNSPLHF
NA,TRBV2,TRBJ2-1,few,TGTGCCAGCAAGAGGGGCTCCTACAATGAGCAGTTCTTC,CASKRGSYNEQFF
NA,TRBV5-1,TRBJ2-5,few,TGCGCCAGCGAGCGACAGCCTCAAGAGACCCAGTACTTC,CASERQPQETQYF
TRBD1,TRBV7-9,TRBJ1-1,few,TGTGCCAGCAGGCCCGGGACAGGGGTCACTGAAGCTTTCTTT,CASRPGTGVTEAFF
NA,TRBV5-1,TRBJ2-2,NA,TGCGCCAGCAGCTTGGCGGGATTAAACACCGGGGAGCTGTTTTTT,CASSLAGLNTGELFF
NA,TRBV15,TRBJ2-1,medium-sized,TGTGCCACCAGCAGAGGACCGTACAATGAGCAGTTCTTC,CATSRGPYNEQFF
NA,TRBV19,TRBJ2-5,NA,TGTGCCAGTAGCTCCCAAGAGACCCAGTACTTC,CASSSQETQYF
TRBD1,TRBV5-4,TRBJ1-6,few,TGTGCCAGCAGCTTGGCGACAGGGGGTTACTCACCCCTCCACTTT,CASSLATGGYSPLHF
NA,TRBV10-3,TRBJ1-3,NA,TGTGCCATCAGTGTGACCAGCTCTGGAAACACCATATATTTT,CAISVTSSGNTIYF
NA,TRBV6-5,TRBJ2-7,NA,TGTGCCAGCAGTTACGGGGGGGGCAGCGAGCAGTACTTC,CASSYGGGSEQYF
NA,TRBV20-1,TRBJ2-1,NA,TGCAGTGCTATCTTTTCTCGGGATCAGTTCTTC,CSAIFSRDQFF
NA,TRBV13,TRBJ1-2,NA,TGTGCCAGCAGCTTTGGGCAGGCAGATGGCTACACCTTC,CASSFGQADGYTF
TRBD1,TRBV3-1/TRBV3-2,TRBJ1-2,NA,TGTGCCAGCAGCCAACGTTCGGACAGGGGGTATGGCTACACCTTC,CASSQRSDRGYGYTF
TRBD1,TRBV18,TRBJ1-3,NA,TGTGCCAGCTCACCACTCAGGGGGCGCAGATTCCCCGCAAACACCATATATTTT,CASSPLRGRRFPANTIYF
NA,TRBV6-1,TRBJ2-7,NA,TGTGCCAGCAGTTCCTACTACGAGCAGTACTTC,CASSSYYEQYF
NA,TRBV4-1,TRBJ2-1,NA,TGCGCCAGCAGCCAAGACGGGCAAGAGGGGTTCTTC,CASSQDGQEGFF
TRBD2,TRBV30,TRBJ2-3,few,TGTGCCGGAAAAACAGCGGGGGGTAGAGATACGCAGTATTTT,CAGKTAGGRDTQYF
NA,TRBV2,TRBJ2-5,NA,TGTGCCAGCAGTGAGCGTAGGGGTCCGGAGACCCAGTACTTC,CASSERRGPETQYF
NA,TRBV6-6,TRBJ1-2,medium-sized,TGTGCCAGCAGTACGGACAGAGGCGGCTACACCTTC,CASSTDRGGYTF